These 27 T cell receptor beta chains originate from one sample sequenced in a study of post-analysis software for immune sequencing data. Findings and limits, study-wide: Elevated frequency relative to controls characterized several TRBV segments in patients, TRBV5-6, TRBV5-1 and TRBV20-1 among them.

The antigens of these receptors remain unknown. Unique molecular identifiers featured in each of the TCR beta cDNA libraries. Each CDR3 protein is one row after TCRdb ran MiXCR on the PCR reads. The table includes about 190,000 distinct CDR3 sequences, 25% to 30% detected once. The sequenced sample was blood. All receptors derive from a girl aged 2-17 years with multiple sclerosis.

This clonotype was counted a few times. The CDR3 loop reads CASSLVAGSGYNEQFF. CDR3 DNA: TGTGCCAGCAGCTTAGTGGCGGGCTCGGGTTACAATGAGCAGTTCTTC. The chain employs TRBV11-2 and TRBJ2-1, with D possibly being TRBD2 (5 bases). Looked up from germline, CDR1 is SGHAT and CDR2 is FQNNGV. The CDR3 is 16 amino acids. The V and J ends lost 1 base and 4 bases respectively, with 14 bases between them.

This clonotype came up a few times. The junction departs from the called germline gene at one end, perhaps through a read error. The DNA of the CDR3 is TGCACCAGCAGCGACGGACAGGGGGCATGGGAGACCCAGTACTTC. Protein: CTSSDGQGAWETQYF. The chain carries TRBV5-1 and TRBJ2-5, with 11 positions matching TRBD1. There are 15 residues in the CDR3. Germline CDR1 reads SGHRS; CDR2 reads YFSETQ.

V and J are TRBV5-1 and TRBJ2-3, with D hard to call. Germline values: CDR1 SGHRS, CDR2 YFSETQ. Trimming removed 4 bases at V and 3 bases at J, with 9 bases between. The CDR3 loop spans 13 amino acids. CDR3 DNA sequence: TGCGCCAGCAGCCGTTGGCCGACAGATACGCAGTATTTT. Translating gives CASSRWPTDTQYF.

About this clonotype itself: One junction end disagrees with the germline gene, perhaps due to a read error. This rearrangement joins TRBV20-1 to TRBJ1-1; a weak D match, TRBD1 (6 bases). Germline V CDR1 and CDR2: DFQATT, SNEGSKA (reference sequence). There are 13 residues in the CDR3. In DNA, the CDR3 is TGCAGTGCTAGACAGGGGAAAAACATTGAAGCTTTCTTT. Translating gives CSARQGKNIEAFF.

This clonotype has ten or more counts. The chain recombines TRBV4-2 with TRBJ2-7; no clear D. Germline CDR1 is LGHNA and CDR2 is YNFKEQ. The CDR3 length is 13 residues. Deletions cut 4 bases from V and 2 bases from J, with 9 bases between. The CDR3 bases are TGTGCCAGCAGCCTAGACACTCCCTACGAGCAGTACTTC. This translates into CASSLDTPYEQYF.

Points on this clonotype: A single base separates this from a much larger clone, so it may be a read error. The rearrangement joins TRBV6-6 to TRBJ2-3; 7 positions match TRBD2. The CDR3 length is 15 residues. Germline CDR1 is MNHNY and CDR2 is SVGAGI (reference sequence). The DNA for the CDR3 is TGTGCCGGCAGTTATAGGAGCGGGAACACAGATACGCAGTATTTT. The encoded protein is CAGSYRSGNTDTQYF.

V and J are TRBV3-1 and TRBJ2-6; TRBD2 is a possible D gene (6 bases). Trimming pared 4 bases from V and 1 base from J, leaving 11 bases between. The germline V gene has CDR1 LGHDT and CDR2 YNNKEL (reference sequence). The CDR3 loop spans 16 amino acids. The CDR3 sequence is CASSLRGESGANVLTF. CDR3 coding DNA: TGTGCCAGCAGCCTCCGCGGGGAGTCTGGGGCCAACGTCCTGACTTTC.

This clonotype was seen a few times. The rearrangement uses TRBV6-2 or TRBV6-3 and TRBJ1-1; D is undetermined. V lost 5 bases and J 1 base, leaving 11 bases between the germline ends. The CDR3 consists of 14 residues. Germline V gene data show CDR1 as MNHEY and CDR2 as SVGEGT. CDR3 region: CASSHTDSNTEAFF. CDR3 nucleotides: TGTGCCAGCAGTCACACAGACTCGAACACTGAAGCTTTCTTT.

This clonotype was picked up a small number of times. The chain couples TRBV28 to TRBJ2-1; tentative D call: TRBD1 (5 bases). Germline CDR1 and CDR2: MDHEN and SYDVKM. There are 16 residues in the CDR3. Between the trimmed V and J ends, which lost 6 bases and 1 base, there was a span of 16 bases. The chain's CDR3 is CASSASGYGSYNEQFF. The CDR3 DNA reads as TGTGCCAGCAGCGCCTCAGGGTACGGGTCCTACAATGAGCAGTTCTTC.

This clonotype showed up just once. A much bigger clone sits one base away, suggesting this may be a read error. V gene TRBV6-5 combines with J gene TRBJ2-1; 9 bases are shared with TRBD1. This CDR3 comprises 14 residues. The germline V gene has CDR1 MNHEY and CDR2 SVGAGI. The V gene end was trimmed by 5 bases and the J gene end by 8 bases; junction bases not matched to a gene: 7. CDR3 nucleotides: TGTGCCAGCAGTCACCTAGACAGGGGGGATGAGCAGTTCTTC. Amino acid sequence: CASSHLDRGDEQFF.

The CDR3 bases are TGTGCCAGCAGATATCTAGCGCTGAACACCGGGGAGCTGTTTTTT. It is translated as CASRYLALNTGELFF. The chain has TRBV7-2 and TRBJ2-2; TRBD2 might be the D (6 bases). Trimming stripped 6 bases from V and 1 base from J, with 12 bases between. This CDR3 is 15 amino acids long. Germline CDR1 SGHTA, CDR2 FQGNSA.

The V and J genes are TRBV7-8 and TRBJ2-3, with 7 nucleotides matching TRBD1. After removal of 4 bases from V and 10 bases from J, the junction contained 11 bases not matched to a gene. Looked up from germline, CDR1 is SGHVS and CDR2 is FQNEAQ. The CDR3 consists of 14 residues. The CDR3 is CASSYWDSVGAQYF. CDR3 DNA: TGTGCCAGCAGCTATTGGGACAGCGTGGGCGCGCAGTATTTT.

This clonotype has a handful of counts. The J gene is TRBJ2-5, the V gene TRBV19; D gene uncertain. The better agreement between TRBJ2-7 and the DNA end casts doubt on the J call. The CDR3 extends over 8 amino acids. Germline assignment: CDR1 LNHDA and CDR2 SQIVND (reference sequence). The CDR3 here is CLRFEQYF. CDR3 DNA sequence: TGTCTCAGGTTCGAGCAGTACTTC.

This clonotype was recorded a few times. The chain carries TRBV10-3 and TRBJ1-1; TRBD1 might be the D (6 bases). CDR3 size: 17 residues. V lost 6 bases to trimming and J lost 6 bases, with 26 bases between them. CDR1 and CDR2 from the germline V gene are ENHRY and SYGVKD. The CDR3 DNA follows: TGTGCCATCAGCGGACAGAAGGCCTTCGGAAGAGGGGCTGAAGCTTTCTTT. Encoded protein: CAISGQKAFGRGAEAFF.

This clonotype was seen a handful of times. The chain uses TRBV5-4 and TRBJ2-2; 7 nucleotides align to TRBD2. The CDR3 runs to 16 residues. Losses at the gene ends were 4 bases for V and 2 bases for J; bases not matched to a gene: 8. From germline, CDR1 is SGHNT and CDR2 YYREEE (reference sequence). CDR3 bases: TGTGCCAGCAGCCCGGGGGACTACCGTAACACCGGGGAGCTGTTTTTT. This sequence encodes CASSPGDYRNTGELFF.

This clonotype has ten or more counts. V and J are TRBV12-3 or TRBV12-4 and TRBJ1-2; a weak D match, TRBD1 (5 bases). This CDR3 has 13 amino acids. The V end lost 5 bases, the J end lost 4 bases, and 11 bases lay between the germline ends. The CDR3 sequence is CASSPLQGYGYTF. The CDR3, as DNA: TGTGCCAGCAGTCCGCTCCAGGGCTATGGCTACACCTTC.

The table lists this clonotype with many counts. The chain recombines TRBV6-1 with TRBJ2-1; possibly TRBD2 for D (11 bases). Trimming removed 7 bases from V and 10 bases from J, with 32 bases in between. Germline CDR1 and CDR2: MNHNS and SASEGT. The CDR3 length is 18 residues. The CDR3 DNA is TGTGCCAGCATCCTGGACAGGGGGAGGCTAGCGGGGGGAAAAGAGCAGTTCTTC. It translates to CASILDRGRLAGGKEQFF.

In this sample, this clonotype turned up a few times. The chain is built from TRBV5-1 and TRBJ1-1, with D maybe TRBD1 (6 bases). CDR3 length equals 14 residues. In germline, CDR1 is SGHRS, CDR2 YFSETQ. The germline V and J ends were trimmed by 3 bases and 4 bases, with 13 bases remaining between them. Written as DNA, the CDR3 is TGCGCCAGCAGCTGGACCGGGGGCAGCACTGAAGCTTTCTTT. Protein: CASSWTGGSTEAFF.

The genes are TRBV6-6 and TRBJ2-7; 11 positions agree with TRBD2. Per germline, CDR1 MNHNY and CDR2 SVGAGI (reference sequence). The CDR3 is 16 amino acids. J gave up 2 bases and V 0 bases, and 3 bases lay outside the gene matches. CDR3 coding DNA: TGTGCCAGCAGTTACTCCGGGACTAGCGGAGCCTACGAGCAGTACTTC. As protein: CASSYSGTSGAYEQYF.

This clonotype was observed a few times. CDR3 DNA: TGTGCCAGCAGTGATCCCGGGACAGTCCGCACCTTC. It translates to CASSDPGTVRTF. The genes are TRBV2 and TRBJ1-2; 7 nucleotides agree with TRBD1. The germline CDR1 and CDR2 sequences are SNHLY and FYNNEI. V lost 3 bases to trimming and J lost 13 bases; unmatched junction nucleotides: 8. The CDR3 covers 12 residues.

This clonotype was seen a few times. The V and J genes are TRBV3-1 and TRBJ1-2; D not resolved. There are 12 residues in the CDR3. Germline CDR1 LGHDT, CDR2 YNNKEL (reference sequence). V gave up 0 bases and J gave up 10 bases, with 9 bases separating them. CDR3 nucleotide sequence: TGTGCCAGCAGCCAAGATCTACGGTCCTACACCTTC. This translates into CASSQDLRSYTF.

This clonotype showed up many times. This sequence joins TRBV20-1 and TRBJ2-1; D is possibly TRBD1 or TRBD2 (5 bases each). Trimming took 3 bases from V and 5 from J, leaving 14 bases between them. The CDR3 length is 14 residues. The germline V gene encodes CDR1 DFQATT and CDR2 SNEGSKA (reference sequence). CDR3 nucleotides: TGCAGTGCTAGTAGGCAGGGAGTTGACAATGAGCAGTTCTTC. Translated: CSASRQGVDNEQFF.

A word on this clonotype: One junction end does not reproduce the germline sequence, and a read error may be involved. CDR3 loop: CTTSESGRAYNEQFF. Here the CDR3 DNA reads TGTACCACCAGTGAAAGCGGGAGGGCCTACAATGAGCAGTTCTTC. The V and J genes are TRBV24-1 and TRBJ2-1; 10 nucleotides agree with TRBD2. Germline CDR1 is KGHDR and CDR2 is SFDVKD. CDR3 length: 15 residues.

Many counts were recorded for this clonotype. The chain recombines TRBV10-3 with TRBJ2-7; 11 bases line up with TRBD1. Germline V lookup: CDR1 ENHRY, CDR2 SYGVKD. The CDR3 consists of 13 residues. After removal of 7 bases from V and 7 bases from J, the junction contained 6 bases not matched to a gene. The CDR3: CAIKGTGGGEQYF. The CDR3 coding sequence is TGTGCCATCAAGGGGACAGGGGGAGGTGAGCAGTACTTC.

This clonotype has just a few counts. The chain has TRBV20-1 and TRBJ2-7; 10 positions match TRBD2. Germline V CDR1 and CDR2: DFQATT, SNEGSKA (reference sequence). With 6 bases clipped from V and 9 bases from J, the junction kept 11 bases outside the gene matches. The CDR3 spans 13 residues. The CDR3 sequence is CSASSGSVLGQYF. The CDR3 coding sequence is TGCAGTGCCTCTAGCGGGAGTGTCCTGGGGCAGTACTTC.

This clonotype was counted a single time. Possible read error: a much larger clone is one base away. CDR3 region: CANSFPLGGLYNEQFF. As DNA, the CDR3 is TGTGCCAACAGTTTTCCGTTGGGAGGGCTATACAATGAGCAGTTCTTC. The chain carries TRBV12-3 or TRBV12-4 and TRBJ2-1; 7 bases map to TRBD2. The CDR3 extends over 16 amino acids.

V usage is TRBV30 and J usage is TRBJ2-1; D is possibly TRBD1 or TRBD2 (5 bases each). The germline V and J ends were trimmed by 7 bases and 13 bases, with 17 bases remaining between them. The germline V gene has CDR1 GTSNPN and CDR2 SVGIG (reference sequence). The CDR3 contains 11 residues. The CDR3 nucleotides are TGTGCCTCCGACAGTAGCGAGACCCAGTTCTTC. It codes for CASDSSETQFF.